The present TCR beta chain was sequenced within a study of glioma-infiltrating T cells. Amplification of TCR alpha and beta CDR3 regions from RNA used iRepertoire nested multiplex PCR. Input was about 85-450 ng of tissue mRNA or PBMC total RNA. In TCRdb, the multiplex PCR reads were re-called with MiXCR into one record per CDR3 protein. The sample has under 130,000 distinct CDR3 sequences, under 30% seen once; the top ten hold 44%. In this sample, this clonotype turned up many times. Its antigen is undetermined. Whole-study results and caveats: Only very few CDR3 sequences appeared in both tissue and blood. Non-neoplastic patients had below-expected tissue-blood divergence, while all gliomas exceeded expectation.

Germline CDR1 MNHEY, CDR2 SMNVEV (reference sequence). This CDR3 contains 14 residues. With 2 bases removed from V and 3 bases from J, the gap between germline ends came to 11 bases. The sample taken for sequencing was glioma tissue, nonneoplastic brain tissue, or PBMCs (not recorded which). The rearrangement uses TRBV27 and TRBJ2-7, with D perhaps TRBD2 (6 bases). The sequence was collected from a human donor with low-grade glioma or glioblastoma, undergoing nonglioma brain surgery, or in good health (not recorded which). The DNA for the CDR3 is TGTGCCAGCAGTTTAGGGCAGGGAGGCTACGAGCAGTACTTC. Amino acid sequence: CASSLGQGGYEQYF.